The rows below give T cell receptor beta chains drawn from one sample of a study of T cell repertoires in cytomegalovirus infection. TCRdb processed the reads anew with MiXCR; each CDR3 protein has one entry. The sample holds tens of thousands of distinct CDR3 sequences, 20% to 30% seen once. No cognate antigen is known for these TCRs. Sequenced material: CD8+ T cells from cultured PBMCs, taken from culture after CMV antigen stimulation. These receptors were collected from a human donor in good health (CMV status not recorded). Some clones in this sample may be carry-over from other donors' samples. CDR3s include the opening cysteine and the closing phenylalanine or tryptophan. A D gene is named only where the DNA matches it firmly. Expanded clones are given a class, and other clones once, few, many or no size at all.

j_call: TRBJ1-4
d_call: TRBD1
clone_size: few
v_call: TRBV7-6
cdr3_aa: CASSDRGPAEKLFF
cdr3_nt: TGTGCCAGCAGCGACAGGGGGCCGGCTGAAAAACTGTTTTTT

j_call: TRBJ2-7
d_call: TRBD1
clone_size: .
v_call: TRBV2
cdr3_aa: CAAGGSRAYEQYF
cdr3_nt: TGTGCCGCAGGGGGTAGCAGGGCTTACGAGCAGTACTTC

j_call: TRBJ2-1
d_call: .
clone_size: .
v_call: TRBV4-3
cdr3_aa: CASSHPLVAEQFF
cdr3_nt: TGCGCCAGCAGCCATCCATTGGTAGCCGAGCAGTTCTTC

j_call: TRBJ1-2
d_call: .
clone_size: .
v_call: TRBV5-6
cdr3_aa: CASSETGYGYTF
cdr3_nt: TGTGCCAGCAGCGAAACAGGCTATGGCTACACCTTC

j_call: TRBJ2-7
d_call: .
clone_size: few
v_call: TRBV6-6
cdr3_aa: CASSFRSGSIGEQYF
cdr3_nt: TGTGCCAGCAGTTTCCGTTCAGGCTCCATCGGGGAGCAGTACTTC

j_call: TRBJ1-1
d_call: .
clone_size: .
v_call: TRBV4-3
cdr3_aa: CASSQVNAGVTEAFF
cdr3_nt: TGCGCCAGCAGCCAAGTAAACGCAGGGGTTACTGAAGCTTTCTTT

j_call: TRBJ2-3
d_call: TRBD1
clone_size: many
v_call: TRBV7-2
cdr3_aa: CASSLEGAGGSDTQYF
cdr3_nt: TGTGCCAGCAGCTTAGAGGGGGCAGGGGGTTCAGATACGCAGTATTTT

j_call: TRBJ1-1
d_call: .
clone_size: .
v_call: TRBV12-3/TRBV12-4
cdr3_aa: CASSFGSVVNTEAFF
cdr3_nt: TGTGCCAGCAGTTTTGGGTCCGTGGTGAACACTGAAGCTTTCTTT

j_call: TRBJ1-5
d_call: .
clone_size: few
v_call: TRBV2
cdr3_aa: CASSEKEGWGNQPQHF
cdr3_nt: TGTGCCAGCAGTGAAAAGGAAGGGTGGGGCAATCAGCCCCAGCATTTT

j_call: TRBJ1-1
d_call: .
clone_size: many
v_call: TRBV7-2
cdr3_aa: CASSLAAQNTEAFF
cdr3_nt: TGTGCCAGCAGCTTAGCAGCCCAGAACACTGAAGCTTTCTTT

j_call: TRBJ1-3
d_call: .
clone_size: .
v_call: TRBV20-1
cdr3_aa: CSARERRPRPGNTIYF
cdr3_nt: TGCAGTGCTAGAGAGAGGAGGCCCCGGCCTGGAAACACCATATATTTT

j_call: TRBJ1-2
d_call: TRBD1
clone_size: few
v_call: TRBV24-1
cdr3_aa: CATSDSPDRGRSGYTF
cdr3_nt: TGTGCCACCAGTGATTCCCCAGACAGGGGAAGGAGTGGCTACACCTTC

j_call: TRBJ1-4
d_call: TRBD1
clone_size: .
v_call: TRBV30
cdr3_aa: CAWSATGGINEKLFF
cdr3_nt: TGTGCCTGGAGCGCGACAGGGGGAATTAATGAAAAACTGTTTTTT

j_call: TRBJ2-3
d_call: .
clone_size: few
v_call: TRBV5-1
cdr3_aa: CASSLEPYADTQYF
cdr3_nt: TGCGCCAGCAGCTTGGAACCCTATGCGGATACGCAGTATTTT

j_call: TRBJ1-5
d_call: TRBD1
clone_size: .
v_call: TRBV11-3
cdr3_aa: CASSLGQGYQPQHF
cdr3_nt: TGTGCCAGCAGCTTAGGACAGGGGTATCAGCCCCAGCATTTT

j_call: TRBJ2-7
d_call: .
clone_size: .
v_call: TRBV7-4
cdr3_aa: CASSATYEQYF
cdr3_nt: TGTGCCAGCAGCGCCACCTACGAGCAGTACTTC

j_call: TRBJ2-7
d_call: .
clone_size: .
v_call: TRBV20-1
cdr3_aa: CSARVGTSYEQYF
cdr3_nt: TGCAGTGCTAGAGTAGGGACATCCTACGAGCAGTACTTC

j_call: TRBJ2-1
d_call: .
clone_size: few
v_call: TRBV9
cdr3_aa: CASSVRGSGYNEQFF
cdr3_nt: TGTGCCAGCAGCGTTAGGGGGAGTGGGTACAATGAGCAGTTCTTC

j_call: TRBJ2-7
d_call: .
clone_size: .
v_call: TRBV4-3
cdr3_aa: CASSQGPGNYEQYF
cdr3_nt: TGCGCCAGCAGCCAAGGGCCAGGGAACTACGAGCAGTACTTC

j_call: TRBJ2-7
d_call: .
clone_size: few
v_call: TRBV5-4
cdr3_aa: CASSSKPDEQYF
cdr3_nt: TGTGCCAGCAGCTCCAAACCGGACGAGCAGTACTTC

j_call: TRBJ2-7
d_call: TRBD1
clone_size: few
v_call: TRBV7-9
cdr3_aa: CASSLTGTGSYEQYF
cdr3_nt: TGTGCCAGCAGCTTAACCGGGACAGGCTCCTACGAGCAGTACTTC

j_call: TRBJ2-1
d_call: .
clone_size: many
v_call: TRBV12-3/TRBV12-4
cdr3_aa: CASSLGLASYNEQFF
cdr3_nt: TGTGCCAGCAGTTTGGGGCTAGCATCCTACAATGAGCAGTTCTTC

j_call: TRBJ1-5
d_call: TRBD1
clone_size: .
v_call: TRBV19
cdr3_aa: CASSPDRGVQPQHF
cdr3_nt: TGTGCCAGTAGTCCCGACAGGGGGGTTCAGCCCCAGCATTTT

j_call: TRBJ1-3
d_call: TRBD1
clone_size: .
v_call: TRBV6-1
cdr3_aa: CASSPLGTGGYSGNTIYF
cdr3_nt: TGTGCCAGCAGTCCCTTGGGGACAGGGGGCTATTCTGGAAACACCATATATTTT

j_call: TRBJ2-1
d_call: .
clone_size: .
v_call: TRBV6-2/TRBV6-3
cdr3_aa: CASSYEDSYSYNEQFF
cdr3_nt: TGTGCCAGCAGTTACGAAGACAGTTACTCCTACAATGAGCAGTTCTTC